These 13 T cell receptor beta chains were sequenced from one sample in a study of PD-1 blockade in classical Hodgkin lymphoma. Libraries were prepared by immunoSEQ multiplex PCR; TCRdb keeps only in-frame clonotypes and omits some of them. Of tens of thousands of clones in the sample, around 80% were seen once. After autologous stem cell transplantation all patients relapsed, and prior brentuximab vedotin exposure differed between cohorts. Sequenced material: peripheral blood mononuclear cells (PBMCs), taken before the second cycle of nivolumab. These receptors originate from a human donor with classical Hodgkin lymphoma.

As DNA, the CDR3 is TGTGCCACCAGAGTGGGCATGAACACTGAAGCTTTCTTT. It specifies CATRVGMNTEAFF. This rearrangement joins TRBV15 to TRBJ1-1; D unresolved. The germline V gene has CDR1 LNHNV and CDR2 YYDKDF (reference sequence). CDR3 size: 13 residues. The germline V and J ends were trimmed by 6 bases and 0 bases, with 8 bases remaining between them.

The rearrangement links TRBV19 to TRBJ1-2; 8 bases line up with TRBD1. CDR1 LNHDA and CDR2 SQIVND come from the germline V gene (reference sequence). The CDR3 covers 15 residues. The V segment lost 7 bases and the J segment 9 bases; nucleotides outside the gene matches: 16. CDR3 in amino acids: CASNEDRDRSTSYTF. CDR3 DNA: TGTGCCAGTAACGAAGACCGGGACAGGTCGACGAGCTACACCTTC.

The sample holds one count of this clone. The CDR3 is CASSQVVASGGRTGELFF. DNA for the CDR3: TGCGCCAGCAGCCAAGTCGTGGCTAGCGGGGGCCGCACCGGGGAGCTGTTTTTT. The chain has TRBV4-1 and TRBJ2-2; 10 nucleotides match TRBD2. J lost 4 bases, V lost 1 base, and 9 bases had no gene match. The CDR3 spans 18 residues. The V gene's germline CDR1 is MGHRA and CDR2 YSYEKL.

The chain employs TRBV28 and TRBJ2-5, with 11 bases fitting TRBD2. The J segment lost 1 base and the V segment lost 5 bases, leaving 3 bases of the junction unmatched. CDR1 and CDR2 from the germline V gene are MDHEN and SYDVKM. There are 15 residues in the CDR3. As DNA, the CDR3 is TGTGCCAGCAGTCGACTAGCGGGGATCCAAGAGACCCAGTACTTC. It encodes CASSRLAGIQETQYF. Variable domain in full (rest from reference TRBV28 and TRBJ2-5): DVKVTQSSRYLVKRTGEKVFLECVQDMDHENMFWYRQDPGLGLRLIYFSYDVKMKEKGDIPEGYSVSREKKERFSLILESASTNQTSMYLCASSRLAGIQETQYFGPGTRLLVL.

The chain combines TRBV28 with TRBJ1-5; the match to TRBD1 covers 8 bases. The CDR3 extends over 16 amino acids. From germline, CDR1 is MDHEN and CDR2 SYDVKM. V lost 5 bases, J lost 2 bases, and 8 bases stayed unmatched. CDR3 protein: CASSEPRGPGNQPQHF. DNA of the CDR3: TGTGCCAGCAGTGAGCCCAGGGGGCCGGGCAATCAGCCCCAGCATTTT. Together with reference TRBV28 and TRBJ1-5, the CDR3 gives the full variable domain: DVKVTQSSRYLVKRTGEKVFLECVQDMDHENMFWYRQDPGLGLRLIYFSYDVKMKEKGDIPEGYSVSREKKERFSLILESASTNQTSMYLCASSEPRGPGNQPQHFGDGTRLSIL.

The V and J genes are TRBV6-6 and TRBJ2-1, with 8 bases identical to TRBD2. The germline gives CDR1 MNHNY, CDR2 SVGAGI (reference sequence). The CDR3 length is 14 residues. V gave up 0 bases and J gave up 6 bases; unmatched junction bases: 1. This CDR3 reads CASSYSRGGNEQFF. The CDR3 bases are TGTGCCAGCAGTTACTCCCGGGGGGGCAATGAGCAGTTCTTC.

This clone was seen only once. The chain joins TRBV6-1 to TRBJ1-6; 8 bases fit TRBD1. CDR3 length: 15 amino acids. The V and J ends lost 0 bases and 10 bases, in that order; junction bases with no gene match: 5. Per the germline V gene, CDR1 is MNHNS and CDR2 is SASEGT. CDR3 nucleotide sequence: TGTGCCAGCAGTGAAGCTTCGACAGGGGTCTCACCCCTCCACTTT. Protein product: CASSEASTGVSPLHF.

This clone was counted once. The chain combines TRBV6-6 with TRBJ2-5; the D gene is possibly TRBD2 (6 bases). The CDR3 runs to 12 residues. The ends were cut back, 6 bases at V and 4 bases at J, with 9 bases in the middle. The V gene's germline CDR1 is MNHNY and CDR2 SVGAGI (reference sequence). As DNA, the CDR3 is TGTGCCAGCAGGGGGGGTGGAGAGACCCAGTACTTC. Amino acid sequence: CASRGGGETQYF.

This clone was detected only a few times. V and J are TRBV18 and TRBJ2-5; D call uncertain. The V end was cut by 1 base, the J end by 3 bases, with 12 bases between. Per germline, CDR1 KGHSH and CDR2 LQKENI. The CDR3 consists of 15 residues. The chain's CDR3 is CASSPRKSKEETQYF. The CDR3, as DNA: TGTGCCAGCTCACCACGGAAGAGTAAGGAAGAGACCCAGTACTTC.

This chain joins TRBV6-1 and TRBJ2-3; D ambiguous. Trimming left V 8 bases short and J 0 bases short, with 15 bases between. CDR3 size: 15 residues. Germline CDR1 MNHNS, CDR2 SASEGT. The chain's CDR3 is CASGAYTTSTDTQYF. The DNA for the CDR3 is TGTGCCAGCGGTGCGTATACCACTAGCACAGATACGCAGTATTTT.

V gene TRBV27 combines with J gene TRBJ2-1, with a possible D match to TRBD2 (6 bases). The CDR3 is 16 amino acids. With 8 bases removed from V and 8 bases from J, the gap between germline ends came to 25 bases. Germline V gene sequence: CDR1 MNHEY, CDR2 SMNVEV (reference sequence). CDR3 amino acids: CASGFPLGTGSDEQFF. DNA of the CDR3: TGTGCCAGCGGCTTTCCCCTCGGGACTGGGAGCGATGAGCAGTTCTTC.

The chain is built from TRBV6-5 and TRBJ2-2; 9 bases line up with TRBD1. CDR3 length equals 14 residues. CDR1 is MNHEY and CDR2 is SVGAGI in the germline V gene. Germline trimming cut 5 bases from V and 7 bases from J; bases unmatched to any gene: 5. The CDR3 is CASSRDREVGELFF. The CDR3 DNA reads TGTGCCAGCAGTAGGGACAGGGAGGTCGGGGAGCTGTTTTTT.

The chain is built from TRBV2 and TRBJ1-4; 8 bases agree with TRBD1. This CDR3 is built from 19 residues. After removal of 2 bases from V and 0 bases from J, the junction contained 11 bases not matched to a gene. The germline V gene has CDR1 SNHLY and CDR2 FYNNEI. The CDR3 loop is CASSEQMTGALATNEKLFF. For the CDR3, the DNA is TGTGCCAGCAGTGAACAAATGACAGGGGCTCTGGCAACTAATGAAAAACTGTTTTTT.